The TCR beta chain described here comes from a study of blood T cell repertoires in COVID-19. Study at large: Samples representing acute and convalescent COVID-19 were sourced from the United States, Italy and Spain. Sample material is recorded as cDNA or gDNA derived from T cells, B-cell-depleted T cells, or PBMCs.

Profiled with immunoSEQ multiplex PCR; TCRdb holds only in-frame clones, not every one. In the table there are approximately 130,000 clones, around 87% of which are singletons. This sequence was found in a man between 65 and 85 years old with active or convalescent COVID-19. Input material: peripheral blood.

CDR3 loop: CSVAWGRDQPQHF. The CDR3 nucleotides read TGCAGCGTTGCCTGGGGGCGCGATCAGCCCCAGCATTTT. The chain has TRBV29-1 and TRBJ1-5, with a tentative D call TRBD1 (6 bases). The ends were cut back, 4 bases at V and 5 bases at J, with 12 bases in the middle. Looked up from germline, CDR1 is SQVTM and CDR2 is ANQGSEA. CDR3 length: 13 residues.